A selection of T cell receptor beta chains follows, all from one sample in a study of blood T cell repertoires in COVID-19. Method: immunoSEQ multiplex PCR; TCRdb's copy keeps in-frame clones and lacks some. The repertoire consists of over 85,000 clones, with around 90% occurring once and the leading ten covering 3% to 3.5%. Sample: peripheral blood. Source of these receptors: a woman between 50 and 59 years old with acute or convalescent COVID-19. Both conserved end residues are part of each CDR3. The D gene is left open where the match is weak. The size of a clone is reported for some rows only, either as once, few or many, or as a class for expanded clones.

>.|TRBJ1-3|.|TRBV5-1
TGCGCCAGCAGCTTGGTCGGGGAGGGAAACACCATATATTTT
CASSLVGEGNTIYF
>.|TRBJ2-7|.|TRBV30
TGTGCCTGGAGTGTGTCATGGTACTTGGGGGCCGTCTACGAGCAGTACTTC
CAWSVSWYLGAVYEQYF
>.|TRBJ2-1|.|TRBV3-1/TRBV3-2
TGTGCCAGCAGCCTCTCAAGTAGTGATGAGCAGTTCTTC
CASSLSSSDEQFF
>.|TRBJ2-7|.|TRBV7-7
TGTGCCAGCAGCTTAGATGCGACAGGAGCCTACGAGCAGTACTTC
CASSLDATGAYEQYF
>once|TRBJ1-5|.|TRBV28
TGTGCCAGCAACCCCCTGCCGAGGGGAGGACAGCCCCAGCATTTT
CASNPLPRGGQPQHF
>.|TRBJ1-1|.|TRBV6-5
TGTGCCAGCACTCCTCAAGCGAACACTGAAGCTTTCTTT
CASTPQANTEAFF
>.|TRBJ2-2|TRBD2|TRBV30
TGTGCCTGGAGTAGCGGGACCTACACCGGGGAGCTGTTTTTT
CAWSSGTYTGELFF
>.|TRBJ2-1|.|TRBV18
TGTGCCAGCTCCCCCGGGGTTCCACCCGGGGATGAGCAGTTCTTC
CASSPGVPPGDEQFF
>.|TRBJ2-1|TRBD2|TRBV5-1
TGCGCCAGCAGCGGCGGGGGATATGAGCAGTTCTTC
CASSGGGYEQFF
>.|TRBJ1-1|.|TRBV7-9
TGTGCCAGCAGCTTACTTAACACTGAAGCTTTCTTT
CASSLLNTEAFF
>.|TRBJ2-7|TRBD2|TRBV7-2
TGTGCCAGCAGCTCCGGGACTAGCGGGAGTTACGAGCAGTACTTC
CASSSGTSGSYEQYF
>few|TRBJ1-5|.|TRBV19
TGTGCCAGTATAGGTGGGGGGTTTGGACAGCCCCAGCATTTT
CASIGGGFGQPQHF
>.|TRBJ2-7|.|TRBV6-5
TGTGCCAGCAGTACAGGGGGGGGTTACGAGCAGTACTTC
CASSTGGGYEQYF
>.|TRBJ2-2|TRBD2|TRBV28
TGTGCCAGCAGTTCAAGTGGGCTAGCGGGAGTCCTCGGGGAGCTGTTTTTT
CASSSSGLAGVLGELFF
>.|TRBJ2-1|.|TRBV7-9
TGTGCCAGCAGCAGCAAGGCAGGAGAGCAGTTCTTC
CASSSKAGEQFF
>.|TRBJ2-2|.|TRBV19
TGTGCCACCACGACAGGACGCACCGGGGAGCTGTTTTTT
CATTTGRTGELFF
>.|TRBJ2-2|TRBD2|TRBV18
TGTGCCAGCTCACCACGTCGCGGGGGGACCGGGGAGCTGTTTTTT
CASSPRRGGTGELFF
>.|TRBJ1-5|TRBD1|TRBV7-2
TGTGCCAGCAGCCCAGGGGGACGGTACAATCAGCCCCAGCATTTT
CASSPGGRYNQPQHF
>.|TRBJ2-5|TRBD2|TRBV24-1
TGTGCCACCAGTGGGGGGGAAGCGGGAGCTTTAGAGACCCAGTACTTC
CATSGGEAGALETQYF
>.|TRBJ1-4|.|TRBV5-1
TGCGCCAGCAGCCCAAGGACTGCTGCCAGCGAAAAACTGTTTTTT
CASSPRTAASEKLFF
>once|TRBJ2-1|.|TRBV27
TGTGCCAGCAGTCCCTCCCGGCAGGGCAATGAGCAGTTCTTC
CASSPSRQGNEQFF
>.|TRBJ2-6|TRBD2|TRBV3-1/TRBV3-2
TGTGCCAGCAGCCTAACCTCGGGGGGCTCTGGGGCCAACGTCCTGACTTTC
CASSLTSGGSGANVLTF
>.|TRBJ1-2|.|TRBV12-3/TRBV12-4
TGTGCCAGCAGTTTCTCAGGGGAGTATGGCTACACCTTC
CASSFSGEYGYTF
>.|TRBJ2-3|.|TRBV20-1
TGCAGTGCTAGCCCCGCAGATACGCAGTATTTT
CSASPADTQYF
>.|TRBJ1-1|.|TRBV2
TGTGCCAGCAGTGAATCCTCCGGGAACACTGAAGCTTTCTTT
CASSESSGNTEAFF
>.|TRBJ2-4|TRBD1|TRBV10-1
TGCGCCAGCAGTGAGATTAGGACAGGGGACCACATTCAGTACTTC
CASSEIRTGDHIQYF
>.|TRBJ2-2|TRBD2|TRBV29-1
TGCAGCGTCGGACTAGCGGGGGCGAACACCGGGGAGCTGTTTTTT
CSVGLAGANTGELFF
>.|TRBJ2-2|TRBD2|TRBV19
TGTGCCAGTCGACTAGCGGGAGAAACCGGGGAGCTGTTTTTT
CASRLAGETGELFF
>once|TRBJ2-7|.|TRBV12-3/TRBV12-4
TGTGCCAGCAGTTTTGACAGATCCTACGAGCAGTACTTC
CASSFDRSYEQYF
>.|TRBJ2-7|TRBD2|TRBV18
TGTGCCAGCTCATCGGCGGGAGGGGGCGCCGAGCAGTACTTC
CASSSAGGGAEQYF
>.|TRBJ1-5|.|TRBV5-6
TGTGCCAGCAGCTTTAGGCAGGCAGTAAATCAGCCCCAGCATTTT
CASSFRQAVNQPQHF
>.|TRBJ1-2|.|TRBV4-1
TGCGCCAGCAGCCTAGACAGGCCGATCTATGGCTACACCTTC
CASSLDRPIYGYTF
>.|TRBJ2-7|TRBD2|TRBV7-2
TGTGCCAGCAGCCTCTCGTCTAGCGGGAAGTACGAGCAGTACTTC
CASSLSSSGKYEQYF
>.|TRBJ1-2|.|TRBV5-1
TGCGCCAGCAGCTTGTCTTTCTATGGCTACACCTTC
CASSLSFYGYTF
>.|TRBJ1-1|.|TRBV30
TGTGCCCACGGGAACCGAGAAGCTTTCTTT
CAHGNREAFF
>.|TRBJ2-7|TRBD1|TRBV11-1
TGTGCCAGCAGCTTGGACAGGGTGGGGCCCTACGAGCAGTACTTC
CASSLDRVGPYEQYF
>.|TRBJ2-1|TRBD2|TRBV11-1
TGTGCCAGCAGCTTGGGACTAGCGGGGAGGAGGGAGCAGTTCTTC
CASSLGLAGRREQFF
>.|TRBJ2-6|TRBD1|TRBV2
TGTGCCAGCGGTGGACAGGGGCAATTGGGGGCCAACGTCCTGACTTTC
CASGGQGQLGANVLTF
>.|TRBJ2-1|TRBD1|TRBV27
TGTGCCAGCAGAGGTAGGGGGCGAAATGAGCAGTTCTTC
CASRGRGRNEQFF